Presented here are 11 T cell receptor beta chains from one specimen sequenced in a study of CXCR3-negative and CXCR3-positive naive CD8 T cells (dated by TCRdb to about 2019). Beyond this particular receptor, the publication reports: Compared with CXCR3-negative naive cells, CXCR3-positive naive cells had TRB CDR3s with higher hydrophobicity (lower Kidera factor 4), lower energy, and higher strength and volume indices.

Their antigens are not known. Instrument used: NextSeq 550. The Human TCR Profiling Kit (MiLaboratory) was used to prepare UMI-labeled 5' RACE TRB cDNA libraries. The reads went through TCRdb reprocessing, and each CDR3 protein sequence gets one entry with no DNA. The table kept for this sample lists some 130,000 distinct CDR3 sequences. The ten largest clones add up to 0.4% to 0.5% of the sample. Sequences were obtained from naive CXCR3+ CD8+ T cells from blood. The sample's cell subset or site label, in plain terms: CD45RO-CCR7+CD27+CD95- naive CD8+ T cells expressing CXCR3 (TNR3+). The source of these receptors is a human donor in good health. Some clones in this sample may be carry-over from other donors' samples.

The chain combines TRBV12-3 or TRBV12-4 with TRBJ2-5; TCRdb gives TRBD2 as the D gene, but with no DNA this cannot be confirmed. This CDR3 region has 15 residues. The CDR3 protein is CASSLEGLGGETQYF.

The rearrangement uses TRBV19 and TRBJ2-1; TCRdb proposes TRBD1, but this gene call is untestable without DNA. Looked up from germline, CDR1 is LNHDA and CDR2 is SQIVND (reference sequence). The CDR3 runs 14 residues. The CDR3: CASSIGGRGNEQFF.

CDR3 sequence: CASSPTRGGNEQFF. This chain uses TRBV27 with TRBJ2-1; there is no DNA to check the TCRdb D call of TRBD2. This CDR3 region has 14 residues. Germline CDR1 is MNHEY and CDR2 is SMNVEV (reference sequence).

The CDR3 sequence is CSAEMGTETYEQYF. The chain links TRBV29-1 to TRBJ2-7; TCRdb names TRBD1, which stays unverified in the absence of DNA. The CDR3 totals 14 residues. Per the germline V gene, CDR1 is SQVTM and CDR2 is ANQGSEA.

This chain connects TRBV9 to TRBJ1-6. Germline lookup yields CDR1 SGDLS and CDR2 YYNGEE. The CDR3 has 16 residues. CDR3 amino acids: CASSVVAAELSSPLHF. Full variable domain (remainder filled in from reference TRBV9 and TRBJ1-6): DSGVTQTPKHLITATGQRVTLRCSPRSGDLSVYWYQQSLDQGLQFLIQYYNGEERAKGNILERFSAQQFPDLHSELNLSSLELGDSALYFCASSVVAAELSSPLHFGNGTRLTVT.

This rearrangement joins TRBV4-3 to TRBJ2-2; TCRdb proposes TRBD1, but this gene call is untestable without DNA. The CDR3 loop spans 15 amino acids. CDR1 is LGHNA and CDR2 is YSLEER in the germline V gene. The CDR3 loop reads CASSQGGSYTGELFF.

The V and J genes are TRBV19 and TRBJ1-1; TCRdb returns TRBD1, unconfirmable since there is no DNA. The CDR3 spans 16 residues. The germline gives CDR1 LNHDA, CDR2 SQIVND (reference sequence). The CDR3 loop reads CASRMGDRGLNTEAFF.

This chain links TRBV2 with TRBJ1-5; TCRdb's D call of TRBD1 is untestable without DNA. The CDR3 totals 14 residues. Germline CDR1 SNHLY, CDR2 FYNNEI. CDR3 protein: CASSEEGNNQPQHF.

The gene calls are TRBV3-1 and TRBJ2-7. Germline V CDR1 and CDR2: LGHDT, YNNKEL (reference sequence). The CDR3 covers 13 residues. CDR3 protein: CASSQDESYEQYF.

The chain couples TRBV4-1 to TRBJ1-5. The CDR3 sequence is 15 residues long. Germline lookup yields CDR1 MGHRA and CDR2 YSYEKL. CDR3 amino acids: CASSQVAVSNQPQHF.

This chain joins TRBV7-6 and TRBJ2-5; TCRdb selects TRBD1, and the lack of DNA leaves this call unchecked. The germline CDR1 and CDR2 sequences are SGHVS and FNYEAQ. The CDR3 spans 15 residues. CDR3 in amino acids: CASSLETGGGETQYF.